The rows below give T cell receptor beta chains drawn from one sample of a study of human T cells and chemical hapten exposure. TCRdb recomputed calls from the RACE reads with MiXCR, one row per CDR3 protein. The sample has about 49,000 distinct CDR3 sequences, about a tenth seen once; the top ten hold less than 5%. The sample here was whole blood, taken in connection with sensitization to the hapten diphenylcyclopropenone (DPC). All receptors come from a woman between 45 and 60 years old with alopecia areata. Some clones in this sample may be carry-over from other donors' samples. Both conserved end residues are part of each CDR3. Fields, in order: J gene, V gene, CDR3 protein.

j_call: TRBJ1-1
v_call: TRBV7-8
cdr3_aa: CASSPGQGGTEAFF

j_call: TRBJ2-2
v_call: TRBV5-4
cdr3_aa: CASSGEGGANTGELFF

j_call: TRBJ1-2
v_call: TRBV7-9
cdr3_aa: CASSNTGDYGYTF

j_call: TRBJ2-7
v_call: TRBV6-5
cdr3_aa: CASIGTYEQYF

j_call: TRBJ2-3
v_call: TRBV27
cdr3_aa: CASSPYGTSGSPRTDTQYF

j_call: TRBJ1-1
v_call: TRBV29-1
cdr3_aa: CSVEAQVNTEAFF

j_call: TRBJ2-3
v_call: TRBV28
cdr3_aa: CASRNTGLAGGPSADTQYF

j_call: TRBJ1-5
v_call: TRBV2
cdr3_aa: CASSRSPGQGDQPQHF

j_call: TRBJ2-1
v_call: TRBV7-6
cdr3_aa: CASSLPRDRGLDNEQFF

j_call: TRBJ2-1
v_call: TRBV30
cdr3_aa: CAWSEGTSGHNEQFF